The 8 T cell receptor beta chains below come from one sample, sequenced in a study of T cell repertoires in cytomegalovirus infection. One entry per CDR3 protein results from TCRdb running MiXCR on the reads. The sample gives some 180,000 distinct CDR3 sequences, roughly 20% of which show up once; around 3.2% is in the top ten. Sequencing was performed on PBMCs. These receptors originate from a human donor in good health (CMV status not recorded). Some clones in this sample may be carry-over from other donors' samples.

With regard to this clonotype: Given a much more abundant clone one base away, this may be a read error. The chain is built from TRBV7-4 and TRBJ1-1; a weak D match, TRBD1 (5 bases). Trimming removed 5 bases at V and 4 bases at J, with 8 bases between. CDR1 is SGHVT, CDR2 SQSDAQ, per germline. The CDR3 sequence is 12 residues long. CDR3 amino acids: CASSQGVTEAFF. In DNA form, the CDR3 reads TGTGCCAGCAGCCAAGGGGTCACTGAAGCTTTCTTT.

V is TRBV5-1 and J is TRBJ2-7; D unresolved. Germline CDR1 reads SGHRS; CDR2 reads YFSETQ. This CDR3 has 14 residues. Trimming left V 4 bases short and J 5 bases short, with 16 bases between. As DNA, the CDR3 is TGCGCCAGCAGCCTGGAGACGGTGGGAAACGAGCAGTACTTC. It codes for CASSLETVGNEQYF.

Turning to this clonotype: A much bigger clone sits one base away, suggesting this may be a read error. The chain employs TRBV7-4 and TRBJ2-7; D is possibly TRBD1 (7 bases). V shed 3 bases and J shed 7 bases, with 16 bases lying between them. This CDR3 contains 14 residues. The germline CDR1 and CDR2 sequences are SGHVT and SQSDAQ. The CDR3 DNA sequence: TGTGCCAGCAGCTTTGCGGGACAGATCTTTGAGCAGTACTTC. Protein: CASSFAGQIFEQYF. The whole variable domain, remainder taken from reference TRBV7-4 and TRBJ2-7, is GAGVSQSPRYKVAKRGRDVALRCDSISGHVTLYWYRQTLGQGSEVLTYSQSDAQRDKSGRPSGRFSAERPERSVSTLKIQRTEQGDSAVYLCASSFAGQIFEQYFGPGTRLTVT.

This clonotype was detected a few times. The chain couples TRBV14 to TRBJ2-1; 7 bases align to TRBD2. The CDR3 has 16 residues. Unmatched junction bases numbered 4, after V lost 0 bases and J lost 2 bases. The germline CDR1 and CDR2 sequences are SGHDN and FVKESK. This chain's CDR3 is CASSQEGRVPYNEQFF. CDR3 sequence (DNA): TGTGCCAGCAGCCAAGAAGGGAGGGTTCCCTACAATGAGCAGTTCTTC. Together with reference TRBV14 and TRBJ2-1, the CDR3 gives the full variable domain: EAGVTQFPSHSVIEKGQTVTLRCDPISGHDNLYWYRRVMGKEIKFLLHFVKESKQDESGMPNNRFLAERTGGTYSTLKVQPAELEDSGVYFCASSQEGRVPYNEQFFGPGTRLTVL.

This clonotype has a handful of counts. The chain employs TRBV12-3 or TRBV12-4 and TRBJ2-7; 7 bases align to TRBD1. The CDR3 is 13 residues long. Trimming cost V 7 bases and J 5 bases; bases outside gene matches: 8. Here the CDR3 DNA reads TGTGCCAGCAAATTACAGGGGCTAGACGAGCAGTACTTC. Protein sequence: CASKLQGLDEQYF.

The CDR3 is CASSQLLVIGNQPQHF. CDR3 nucleotides: TGCGCCAGCAGCCAACTACTAGTTATCGGCAATCAGCCCCAGCATTTT. The chain has TRBV4-1 and TRBJ1-5; no firm D call. Trimming cost V 2 bases and J 2 bases, with 13 bases left between them. This CDR3 contains 16 residues. Germline V gene sequence: CDR1 MGHRA, CDR2 YSYEKL.

The rearrangement joins TRBV20-1 to TRBJ1-5; possibly TRBD1 for D (5 bases). Germline V gene lookup returns CDR1 DFQATT and CDR2 SNEGSKA (reference sequence). V shed 1 base and J shed 5 bases, with 21 bases lying between them. This CDR3 comprises 17 residues. CDR3 amino acids: CSARALDPGLDDQPQHF. CDR3 DNA sequence: TGCAGTGCTAGAGCACTAGATCCGGGACTGGACGATCAGCCCCAGCATTTT.

The chain is built from TRBV24-1 and TRBJ2-5; the match to TRBD2 covers 16 bases. Germline values: CDR1 KGHDR, CDR2 SFDVKD. With V trimmed by 3 bases and J by 2 bases, 8 bases remained unmatched. This CDR3 is built from 19 residues. CDR3 amino acids: CATSDLKGTSGRVQETQYF. The CDR3 DNA follows: TGTGCCACCAGTGATCTGAAAGGGACTAGCGGGAGGGTACAAGAGACCCAGTACTTC.